One sample yielded the 26 T cell receptor beta chains listed below, sequenced in a study of T-cell reconstitution after alpha-beta-depleted transplantation in children. Unique molecular identifiers were used in preparing the TCRbeta library. MiXCR, applied by TCRdb to the PCR reads, yields one record per CDR3 protein. Here the sample spans about 280,000 distinct CDR3 sequences, 9.5% to 13% being singletons. Sequenced material: peripheral blood, taken 180 days after TCRalphabeta/CD19-depleted stem cell transplant. Source of these receptors: a male patient aged 2 to 9 who had a stem cell transplant for chronic granulomatous disease, so the T cells may come from the graft donor.

This clonotype was detected a few times. V is TRBV28 and J is TRBJ2-1, with 7 bases identical to TRBD2. Germline CDR1 MDHEN, CDR2 SYDVKM. Trimming cost V 5 bases and J 9 bases; bases outside gene matches: 16. The CDR3 extends over 16 amino acids. The CDR3, as DNA: TGTGCCAGCAGTCTCGGCCATGGGGACTACTTCGGTGAGCAGTTCTTC. Translating gives CASSLGHGDYFGEQFF.

V is TRBV12-3 or TRBV12-4 and J is TRBJ2-1; 7 bases line up with TRBD1. The CDR3 is made up of 17 amino acids. With V trimmed by 0 bases and J by 4 bases, 9 bases remained unmatched. This CDR3 is CASSLATGVIQYNEQFF. DNA of the CDR3: TGTGCCAGCAGTTTAGCAACAGGGGTAATACAGTACAATGAGCAGTTCTTC.

There are a few counts of this clonotype. This rearrangement joins TRBV30 to TRBJ2-7; D might be TRBD1 (6 bases). The CDR3 length is 14 residues. Germline loops: CDR1 GTSNPN, CDR2 SVGIG (reference sequence). Trimming took 1 base from V and 0 from J, leaving 10 bases between them. CDR3 sequence reads: CAWSDYRASYEQYF. The DNA of the CDR3 is TGTGCCTGGAGTGATTACAGGGCCTCCTACGAGCAGTACTTC.

Ten or more counts support this clonotype. The chain links TRBV10-1 to TRBJ2-3; D might be TRBD2 (6 bases). The germline CDR1 and CDR2 sequences are WNHNN and SYGVQD (reference sequence). CDR3 length: 13 residues. Deletions cut 3 bases from V and 6 bases from J, with 10 bases between. CDR3 sequence reads: CASSEVADDTQYF. CDR3 DNA: TGCGCCAGCAGTGAAGTAGCGGACGATACGCAGTATTTT.

This clonotype was observed many times. The chain is built from TRBV12-3 or TRBV12-4 and TRBJ2-3; D is unclear. Trimming shortened V by 5 bases and J by 9 bases, and 9 bases separated the two germline ends. The CDR3 covers 11 residues. CDR3 amino acids: CASSPAYTQYF. In nucleotides, the CDR3 is TGTGCCAGCAGTCCAGCGTACACGCAGTATTTT.

This clonotype showed up many times. The chain is built from TRBV7-9 and TRBJ1-2; D uncertain. The CDR3 has 13 amino acids. V was trimmed by 2 bases and J by 8 bases, leaving 12 bases between them. Looked up from germline, CDR1 is SEHNR and CDR2 is FQNEAQ (reference sequence). The CDR3 sequence: CASSLTPPRGYTF. DNA for the CDR3: TGTGCCAGCAGCTTAACCCCCCCTCGGGGCTACACCTTC.

The sample holds many counts of this clonotype. J is TRBJ2-1 and V is TRBV28, with a weak D call TRBD2 (5 bases). The ends were cut back, 5 bases at V and 8 bases at J, with 19 bases in the middle. Per germline, CDR1 MDHEN and CDR2 SYDVKM. This CDR3 has 15 amino acids. The DNA for the CDR3 is TGTGCCAGCAGTCGCGCGGCTAGCCGTGGCCATGAGCAGTTCTTC. Protein sequence: CASSRAASRGHEQFF.

In regard to this clonotype: This may be a read error: a much more frequent sequence differs by one nucleotide. V and J are TRBV29-1 and TRBJ2-1; D may be TRBD2 (7 bases). The CDR3 is made up of 14 amino acids. The V end was cut by 7 bases, the J end by 6 bases, with 19 bases between. Germline assignment: CDR1 SQVTM and CDR2 ANQGSEA. The CDR3, as DNA: TGCAGCGACACCCCGAGGGGGGGCCGCAATGAGCAGTTCTTC. This gives the protein CSDTPRGGRNEQFF.

This clonotype was recorded at least ten times. The CDR3 DNA sequence: TGCAGTGCTAGACACCGGGGAGTAGGGTATGGCTACACCTTC. Its translation: CSARHRGVGYGYTF. The V and J genes are TRBV20-1 and TRBJ1-2, with D unresolved. The CDR3 sequence is 14 residues long. Trimming cost V 2 bases and J 5 bases, with 15 bases left between them. The V gene's germline CDR1 is DFQATT and CDR2 SNEGSKA (reference sequence).

This clonotype showed up many times. V usage is TRBV28 and J usage is TRBJ2-3; 7 bases agree with TRBD2. The junction had 8 bases not matched to a gene; V was cut back by 7 bases and J by 4 bases. Germline CDR1 MDHEN, CDR2 SYDVKM. This CDR3 is built from 14 residues. CDR3 residues: CASIGLADADTQYF. The CDR3 DNA reads TGTGCCAGCATAGGCCTAGCGGATGCAGATACGCAGTATTTT.

This clonotype was seen repeatedly, ten times or more. The chain couples TRBV11-2 to TRBJ2-3; 8 bases line up with TRBD1. The CDR3 runs 14 residues. Germline CDR1 and CDR2: SGHAT and FQNNGV. The J segment lost 5 bases and the V segment lost 5 bases, leaving 6 bases of the junction unmatched. The CDR3 is CASSPVDRGDTQYF. CDR3 DNA: TGTGCCAGCAGCCCCGTCGACAGGGGAGATACGCAGTATTTT.

The table lists this clonotype with many counts. J is TRBJ2-1 and V is TRBV27; TRBD1 is a possible D gene (7 bases). The germline V and J ends were trimmed by 10 bases and 2 bases, with 18 bases remaining between them. In germline, CDR1 is MNHEY, CDR2 SMNVEV (reference sequence). The CDR3 has 15 amino acids. For the CDR3, the DNA is TGTGCCACTAGCGACGGGACAGCGCCCTACAATGAGCAGTTCTTC. Its protein product is CATSDGTAPYNEQFF.

This clonotype was counted ten times or more. The V and J genes are TRBV20-1 and TRBJ1-1; 9 bases agree with TRBD1. This CDR3 contains 13 residues. Germline V gene data show CDR1 as DFQATT and CDR2 as SNEGSKA (reference sequence). CDR3 DNA: TGCAGCCGACCGGGACAGGGCAACACTGAAGCTTTCTTT. Its translation is CSRPGQGNTEAFF.

This clonotype was counted at least ten times. The DNA of the CDR3 is TGTGCCAGCAGCTTAGGGGGCATGGTCAATTCACCCCTCCACTTT. Protein: CASSLGGMVNSPLHF. This chain connects TRBV7-4 to TRBJ1-6; a weak D match, TRBD1 (5 bases). The ends were cut back, 1 base at V and 7 bases at J, with 11 bases in the middle. This CDR3 is 15 amino acids long. The germline CDR1 and CDR2 sequences are SGHVT and SQSDAQ.

This clonotype was seen more than once but under ten times. The chain joins TRBV27 to TRBJ2-7; a possible D gene is TRBD2 (6 bases). Germline lookup yields CDR1 MNHEY and CDR2 SMNVEV (reference sequence). This CDR3 region has 15 residues. The V gene lost 4 bases and the J gene lost 8 bases, with 21 bases spanning the gap. The DNA of the CDR3 is TGTGCCAGCAGTTCAGTTCGTGATAGCGGAACCAAGCAGTACTTC. It yields the protein CASSSVRDSGTKQYF.

The chain carries TRBV2 and TRBJ2-1; TRBD2 matches at 10 bases. Germline lookup yields CDR1 SNHLY and CDR2 FYNNEI. Trimming removed 8 bases from V and 0 bases from J; junction bases left unmatched: 16. There are 19 residues in the CDR3. The CDR3: CASPPRSSGGKSSYNEQFF. CDR3 DNA: TGTGCCAGCCCTCCCAGATCTAGCGGGGGAAAAAGCTCCTACAATGAGCAGTTCTTC.

This clonotype came up many times. The chain is built from TRBV6-1 and TRBJ2-1; D not certain. The V and J ends lost 10 bases and 13 bases respectively, with 20 bases between them. The CDR3 runs to 12 residues. Germline V gene data show CDR1 as MNHNS and CDR2 as SASEGT. CDR3 sequence (DNA): TGTGCCACCGAAACTCCCGGGCAACTACAGTTCTTC. It yields the protein CATETPGQLQFF.

In its sample, this clonotype was seen many times. This chain uses TRBV5-6 with TRBJ1-1; 8 bases fit TRBD1. Per germline, CDR1 SGHDT and CDR2 YYEEEE. Unmatched junction bases numbered 5, after V lost 4 bases and J lost 3 bases. The CDR3 is 14 amino acids. The CDR3 here is CASSSRGRHTEAFF. CDR3 nucleotides: TGTGCCAGCAGCAGCAGGGGGCGGCACACTGAAGCTTTCTTT.

This clonotype was seen ten or more times. J is TRBJ2-3 and V is TRBV27; 9 bases fit TRBD2. CDR3 length: 14 amino acids. CDR1 and CDR2 (germline): MNHEY, SMNVEV (reference sequence). Trimming cost V 8 bases and J 0 bases; bases outside gene matches: 3. The CDR3 DNA sequence: TGTGCCAGCGGCCTAGCGGGAAGCACAGATACGCAGTATTTT. It translates to CASGLAGSTDTQYF.

There are many counts of this clonotype. The rearrangement uses TRBV5-1 and TRBJ1-2; D unclear. The CDR3 has 14 amino acids. V shed 1 base and J shed 8 bases, with 15 bases lying between them. Germline-derived CDR1 and CDR2 are SGHRS and YFSETQ. DNA of the CDR3: TGCGCCAGCAGCTTGCGGCCAGGAGCTATCGGCTACACCTTC. Translating it yields CASSLRPGAIGYTF.

The genes are TRBV10-3 and TRBJ2-3, with D possibly TRBD1 on 5 matching bases. Trimming took off 8 bases at V and 1 base at J, with 19 bases between the two ends. The CDR3 length is 16 residues. Germline assignment: CDR1 ENHRY and CDR2 SYGVKD. The CDR3 region has the DNA TGTGCCATCCCTCGACAGTTGCCCTCGGGCACAGATACGCAGTATTTT. Protein product: CAIPRQLPSGTDTQYF.

In this sample, this clonotype turned up many times. The chain combines TRBV7-9 with TRBJ2-3; D ambiguous. Germline values: CDR1 SEHNR, CDR2 FQNEAQ (reference sequence). Trimming shortened V by 6 bases and J by 6 bases, and 10 bases separated the two germline ends. The CDR3 runs 12 residues. DNA for the CDR3: TGTGCCAGCAGACTCCTCGGTGATACGCAGTATTTT. It is translated as CASRLLGDTQYF.

There are many counts of this clonotype. The V call is TRBV20-1, the J call TRBJ2-4; 7 bases line up with TRBD1. V trimming: 4 bases; J trimming: 1 base; junction bases outside the gene matches: 7. The CDR3 length is 15 residues. The germline CDR1 and CDR2 sequences are DFQATT and SNEGSKA (reference sequence). The CDR3 nucleotides are TGCAGTGCTACTGAGGGGGCTTGGGCCAAAAACATTCAGTACTTC. Its translation is CSATEGAWAKNIQYF.

This clonotype was observed many times. The rearrangement uses TRBV12-3 or TRBV12-4 and TRBJ2-7; TRBD2 might be the D (7 bases). V lost 1 base to trimming and J lost 4 bases, with 14 bases between them. The CDR3 sequence is 15 residues long. The CDR3 nucleotides are TGTGCCAGCAGTTTAGGCCCCGGGGGGCCTTACGAGCAGTACTTC. Its protein product is CASSLGPGGPYEQYF.

This clonotype was observed at least ten times. V gene TRBV4-1 combines with J gene TRBJ2-7, with D perhaps matching TRBD1 (6 bases). V was cut by 2 bases and J by 4 bases, with 12 bases left in between. The CDR3 is 14 residues long. CDR1 is MGHRA and CDR2 is YSYEKL in the germline V gene. In DNA, the CDR3 is TGCGCCAGCAGCCAAAGTGACCAGGGGTACGAGCAGTACTTC. This encodes CASSQSDQGYEQYF.

In its sample, this clonotype was seen many times. J is TRBJ1-5 and V is TRBV18; D gene ambiguous. CDR1 and CDR2 (germline): KGHSH, LQKENI. The CDR3 covers 15 residues. Trimming pared 3 bases from V and 2 bases from J, leaving 11 bases between. The CDR3 bases are TGTGCCAGCTCACCCCTGCCGGTGGGCAATCAGCCCCAGCATTTT. Translating gives CASSPLPVGNQPQHF.